The entry below gives a single TCR beta chain sequence along with its context. This sample stems from a study of lymphopenia after photon versus proton radiotherapy. This CDR3 region has 17 residues. The V and J ends lost 0 bases and 10 bases respectively, with 24 bases between them. Germline V gene data show CDR1 as LGHNT and CDR2 as FRNRAP. Clones were sequenced by immunoSEQ multiplex PCR, and TCRdb holds only the in-frame ones, with some missing. The sample records approximately 170,000 clones, 70% to 90% being singletons. The chain links TRBV12-5 to TRBJ1-1; tentatively, D is TRBD1 (5 bases). The TCR originated in a man in his forties or fifties with gastric cancer. The specimen was peripheral blood, collected from a patient treated with photon-based radiotherapy. The CDR3, as DNA: TGTGCTAGTGGTTTGGTTCTCACCGGGACTACTTTTTCTCGAGCTTTCTTT. Amino acid sequence: CASGLVLTGTTFSRAFF.